This T cell receptor beta chain derives from a study of breast tumors, draining lymph nodes, adjacent tissues. MiXCR was run by TCRdb on the multiplex PCR reads, yielding one entry per CDR3 protein. The table records 90,000 to 120,000 distinct CDR3 sequences, over 20% of them present only once. Overall study results and limits: Tumors had less TCR diversity than lymph nodes, more than nontumor tissue.

For this clonotype: The antigen is not known.

V was clipped by 0 bases and J by 8 bases, with 18 bases between them. The CDR3 has 16 amino acids. The germline CDR1 and CDR2 sequences are MNHEY and SMNVEV (reference sequence). The lymph nodes were axillary draining lymph nodes from breast cancer patients. The origin of this receptor is a female donor with breast cancer. Some clones in this sample may be carry-over from other donors' samples. The chain links TRBV27 to TRBJ2-3; D might be TRBD2 (6 bases). Sequenced: axillary lymph node tissue. DNA for the CDR3: TGTGCCAGCAGTTTATCGACTAGGCGGTTGAGGGGTACGCAGTATTTT. The encoded protein is CASSLSTRRLRGTQYF.